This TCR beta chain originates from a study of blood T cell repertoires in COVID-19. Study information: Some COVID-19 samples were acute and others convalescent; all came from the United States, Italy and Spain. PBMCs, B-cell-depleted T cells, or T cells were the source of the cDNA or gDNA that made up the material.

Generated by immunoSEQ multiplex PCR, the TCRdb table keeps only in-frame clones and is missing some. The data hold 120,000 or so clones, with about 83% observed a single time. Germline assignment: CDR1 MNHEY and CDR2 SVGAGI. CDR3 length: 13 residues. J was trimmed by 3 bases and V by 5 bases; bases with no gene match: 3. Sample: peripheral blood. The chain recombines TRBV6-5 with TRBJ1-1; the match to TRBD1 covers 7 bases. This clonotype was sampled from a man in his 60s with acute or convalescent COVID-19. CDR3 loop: CASSPTGDTEAFF. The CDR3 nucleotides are TGTGCCAGCAGTCCCACAGGGGACACTGAAGCTTTCTTT.